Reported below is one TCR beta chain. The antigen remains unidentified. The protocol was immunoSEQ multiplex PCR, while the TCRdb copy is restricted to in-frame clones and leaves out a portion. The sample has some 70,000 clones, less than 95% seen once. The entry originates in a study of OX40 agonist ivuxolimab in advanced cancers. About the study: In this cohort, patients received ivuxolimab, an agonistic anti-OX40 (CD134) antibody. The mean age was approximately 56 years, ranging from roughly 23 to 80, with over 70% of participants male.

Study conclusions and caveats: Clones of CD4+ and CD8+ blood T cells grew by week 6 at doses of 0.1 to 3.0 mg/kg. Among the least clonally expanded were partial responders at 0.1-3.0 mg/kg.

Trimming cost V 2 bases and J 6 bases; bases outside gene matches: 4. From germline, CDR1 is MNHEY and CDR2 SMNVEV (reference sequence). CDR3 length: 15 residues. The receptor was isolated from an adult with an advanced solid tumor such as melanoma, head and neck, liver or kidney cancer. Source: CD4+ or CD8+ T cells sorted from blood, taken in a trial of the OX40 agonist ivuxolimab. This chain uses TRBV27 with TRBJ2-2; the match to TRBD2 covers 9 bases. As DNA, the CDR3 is TGTGCCAGCAGTTTAGCGGGGGGGCCCCCCGGGGAGCTGTTTTTT. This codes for CASSLAGGPPGELFF.